The 18 T cell receptor beta chains below come from one sample, sequenced in a study of cytomegalovirus exposure and HLA in healthy donors. Primers: 60 Vbeta forward and 13 Jbeta reverse. TCRdb's copy holds only in-frame clones and misses some; the assay was immunoSEQ multiplex PCR. The data contain some 180,000 clones, around four fifths of them singletons. Sequencing used PBMCs. Source of these receptors: a man aged 18 to 30 in good health and CMV-seronegative.

V and J are TRBV2 and TRBJ1-4, with D unresolved. Germline V gene lookup returns CDR1 SNHLY and CDR2 FYNNEI. The V end lost 7 bases, the J end lost 8 bases, and 17 bases lay between the germline ends. The CDR3 length is 14 residues. The CDR3 bases are TGTGCCAGCACTGATGGATCGGGTGGAGAAAAACTGTTTTTT. Translation: CASTDGSGGEKLFF.

The chain uses TRBV9 and TRBJ1-4; D uncertain. The CDR3 consists of 14 residues. The V gene's germline CDR1 is SGDLS and CDR2 YYNGEE. The ends were cut back, 0 bases at V and 4 bases at J, with 7 bases in the middle. The CDR3 region is CASSVGSFNEKLFF. Written as DNA, the CDR3 is TGTGCCAGCAGCGTAGGCAGTTTTAATGAAAAACTGTTTTTT.

CDR3 residues: CATSGAGGGPNEKLFF. The DNA of the CDR3 is TGTGCCACCAGCGGCGCAGGGGGCGGACCAAATGAAAAACTGTTTTTT. This chain joins TRBV15 and TRBJ1-4; 8 positions match TRBD1. This CDR3 comprises 16 residues. The germline V gene has CDR1 LNHNV and CDR2 YYDKDF (reference sequence). V was pared by 5 bases and J by 5 bases, with 10 bases of the junction left unmatched.

The CDR3, as DNA: TGTGCCACCAGCAGGGGGACTAGCGGATACAATGAGCAGTTCTTC. Translating gives CATSRGTSGYNEQFF. The chain recombines TRBV15 with TRBJ2-1; 11 bases line up with TRBD2. V was pared by 3 bases and J by 4 bases, with 2 bases of the junction left unmatched. The CDR3 spans 15 residues. The germline gives CDR1 LNHNV, CDR2 YYDKDF (reference sequence).

The V gene is TRBV5-6, the J gene TRBJ1-3; D ambiguous. The CDR3 extends over 14 amino acids. V was pared by 0 bases and J by 8 bases, with 12 bases between. Germline V gene data show CDR1 as SGHDT and CDR2 as YYEEEE. CDR3 bases: TGTGCCAGCAGCTTGGGTTGGGCAACCGACACCATATATTTT. It translates to CASSLGWATDTIYF. The full variable domain, in which reference TRBV5-6 and TRBJ1-3 provide the parts outside the CDR3, is DAGVTQSPTHLIKTRGQQVTLRCSPKSGHDTVSWYQQALGQGPQFIFQYYEEEERQRGNFPDRFSGHQFPNYSSELNVNALLLGDSALYLCASSLGWATDTIYFGEGSWLTVV.

The J gene is TRBJ2-3, the V gene TRBV30, with D possibly TRBD1 on 6 matching bases. V was pared by 2 bases and J by 6 bases, with 12 bases between. The CDR3 loop spans 13 amino acids. Germline CDR1 reads GTSNPN; CDR2 reads SVGIG (reference sequence). The CDR3 spells CAWSLQGPDTQYF. Written as DNA, the CDR3 is TGTGCCTGGAGTTTACAGGGTCCGGATACGCAGTATTTT.

Concerning this clone itself: The junction differs from germline at one of its ends, possibly a read error. The CDR3: CASSFRLAGAETQYF. Here the CDR3 DNA reads TGTGCTAGCAGCTTTAGACTAGCGGGGGCCGAGACCCAGTACTTC. This sequence joins TRBV7-7 and TRBJ2-5; 12 nucleotides line up with TRBD2. The CDR3 contains 15 residues. Germline V gene lookup returns CDR1 SSHAT and CDR2 FNYEAQ (reference sequence).

V is TRBV19 and J is TRBJ2-7, with 8 nucleotides matching TRBD2. Per the germline V gene, CDR1 is LNHDA and CDR2 is SQIVND (reference sequence). This CDR3 region has 14 residues. V gave up 1 base and J gave up 7 bases; unmatched junction bases: 6. CDR3 sequence reads: CASSIGAGEEEQYF. CDR3 nucleotide sequence: TGTGCCAGTAGTATAGGAGCGGGGGAAGAAGAGCAGTACTTC. Complete variable domain (other parts from reference TRBV19 and TRBJ2-7): DGGITQSPKYLFRKEGQNVTLSCEQNLNHDAMYWYRQDPGQGLRLIYYSQIVNDFQKGDIAEGYSVSREKKESFPLTVTSAQKNPTAFYLCASSIGAGEEEQYFGPGTRLTVT.

J is TRBJ2-1 and V is TRBV19; a possible D gene is TRBD1 (5 bases). The CDR3 has 13 residues. V lost 4 bases, J lost 7 bases, and 11 bases lay in between. CDR1 and CDR2 from the germline V gene are LNHDA and SQIVND (reference sequence). In DNA, the CDR3 is TGTGCCAGTAGTACAGGGCGCTTAAATGAGCAGTTCTTC. Protein: CASSTGRLNEQFF.

This chain connects TRBV4-1 to TRBJ1-5; no reliable D call. This CDR3 is built from 15 residues. V lost 4 bases and J 5 bases, leaving 15 bases between the germline ends. Germline values: CDR1 MGHRA, CDR2 YSYEKL. The CDR3 spells CASSPSSERHQPQHF. In nucleotides, the CDR3 is TGCGCCAGCAGCCCCTCCTCGGAGAGGCATCAGCCCCAGCATTTT.

This clone showed up just a few times. This chain connects TRBV2 to TRBJ1-6; 7 bases align to TRBD1. CDR3 size: 13 residues. Trimming took 8 bases from V and 14 from J; bases not matched to a gene: 12. The germline V gene encodes CDR1 SNHLY and CDR2 FYNNEI. The DNA of the CDR3 is TGTGCCAGCGAAACAGGGGACCTCACCACCCTCCACTTT. Residues: CASETGDLTTLHF.

The chain recombines TRBV7-8 with TRBJ2-5, with 8 bases aligning to TRBD2. Germline CDR1 SGHVS, CDR2 FQNEAQ. V was clipped by 3 bases and J by 2 bases; unmatched bases: 8. The CDR3 length is 16 residues. CDR3 DNA sequence: TGTGCCAGCAGCTTCCTCCGTTTAGCGGGGCAAGAGACCCAGTACTTC. Protein sequence: CASSFLRLAGQETQYF. Using reference TRBV7-8 and TRBJ2-5 for the parts outside the CDR3, the full variable domain is GAGVSQSPRYKVAKRGQDVALRCDPISGHVSLFWYQQALGQGPEFLTYFQNEAQLDKSGLPSDRFFAERPEGSVSTLKIQRTQQEDSAVYLCASSFLRLAGQETQYFGPGTRLLVL.

This clone came up a few times. The chain carries TRBV9 and TRBJ2-7; 11 bases are shared with TRBD1. The V and J ends lost 4 bases and 4 bases, in that order; junction bases with no gene match: 10. Germline CDR1 reads SGDLS; CDR2 reads YYNGEE. The CDR3 consists of 16 residues. CDR3 sequence: CASSPPPGTGGYEQYF. The CDR3 bases are TGTGCCAGCAGCCCCCCCCCTGGGACAGGGGGTTACGAGCAGTACTTC.

V and J are TRBV27 and TRBJ1-2, with D possibly being TRBD1 (5 bases). Germline V gene lookup returns CDR1 MNHEY and CDR2 SMNVEV (reference sequence). The CDR3 spans 13 residues. Deletions cut 1 base from V and 7 bases from J, with 10 bases between. CDR3 amino acids: CASSLYEGAGYTF. DNA for the CDR3: TGTGCCAGCAGTTTATATGAAGGGGCTGGCTACACCTTC.

The chain is built from TRBV7-6 and TRBJ2-2; possible D gene TRBD1, 6 bases. Germline-derived CDR1 and CDR2 are SGHVS and FNYEAQ. V was trimmed by 5 bases and J by 4 bases, leaving 17 bases between them. The CDR3 is made up of 16 amino acids. The CDR3 protein is CASSRRTVGLTGELFF. The CDR3 bases are TGTGCCAGCAGCCGTCGGACAGTCGGGCTCACCGGGGAGCTGTTTTTT. Filled out from reference TRBV7-6 and TRBJ2-2, the complete variable domain reads GAGVSQSPRYKVTKRGQDVALRCDPISGHVSLYWYRQALGQGPEFLTYFNYEAQQDKSGLPNDRFSAERPEGSISTLTIQRTEQRDSAMYRCASSRRTVGLTGELFFGEGSRLTVL.

The chain's CDR3 is CASSESWQAYGYTF. In DNA form, the CDR3 reads TGCGCCAGCAGTGAGTCTTGGCAGGCCTATGGCTACACCTTC. This chain uses TRBV10-1 with TRBJ1-2; no clear D. Germline-derived CDR1 and CDR2 are WNHNN and SYGVQD (reference sequence). Trimming pared 0 bases from V and 4 bases from J, leaving 9 bases between. This CDR3 spans 14 amino acids.

This clone has only one observation. This chain connects TRBV18 to TRBJ1-5; 9 bases line up with TRBD1. The CDR3 loop spans 14 amino acids. Germline CDR1 and CDR2: KGHSH and LQKENI. V was clipped by 6 bases and J by 5 bases; unmatched bases: 5. The CDR3 protein is CASSPGQGDQPQHF. The DNA for the CDR3 is TGTGCCAGCTCCCCGGGACAGGGTGATCAGCCCCAGCATTTT. Based on the CDR3 plus reference TRBV18 and TRBJ1-5, the full variable domain is NAGVMQNPRHLVRRRGQEARLRCSPMKGHSHVYWYRQLPEEGLKFMVYLQKENIIDESGMPKERFSAEFPKEGPSILRIQQVVRGDSAAYFCASSPGQGDQPQHFGDGTRLSIL.

This clone was found a few times. The chain employs TRBV25-1 and TRBJ2-1; D is perhaps TRBD2 (6 bases). Germline values: CDR1 MGHDK, CDR2 SYGVNS. The CDR3 totals 15 residues. With 3 bases removed from V and 5 bases from J, the gap between germline ends came to 14 bases. The CDR3 loop reads CASSDLPGGDNEQFF. Written as DNA, the CDR3 is TGTGCCAGCAGTGATCTGCCTGGAGGGGACAATGAGCAGTTCTTC.